A single sample gave rise to the 21 T cell receptor beta chains below, sequenced in a study of CD8 T cells in Susac syndrome. An input of about 0.45 to 1 ug of RNA was subjected to reverse transcription using random hexamers. From the immunoSEQ multiplex PCR reads, TCRdb called clonotypes with MiXCR, one entry per CDR3 protein. The data show over 150,000 distinct CDR3 sequences, with about 96% seen just once and about 0.12% held by the top ten. Sample: CD4+ T cells from PBMCs. The receptors were gathered from a human donor with Susac syndrome.

The CDR3 loop reads CASSHGAGGSYNEQFF. CDR3 bases: TGCGCCAGCAGCCATGGGGCGGGGGGGTCCTACAATGAGCAGTTCTTC. The chain has TRBV4-3 and TRBJ2-1, with TRBD2 matching over 9 bases. V shed 3 bases and J 1 base; nucleotides not matched to a gene: 4. CDR3 size: 16 residues. In germline, CDR1 is LGHNA, CDR2 YSLEER.

The chain joins TRBV15 to TRBJ1-6, with D possibly matching TRBD1 (5 bases). Per the germline V gene, CDR1 is LNHNV and CDR2 is YYDKDF (reference sequence). V was pared by 4 bases and J by 2 bases, with 15 bases between. This CDR3 comprises 17 residues. In DNA, the CDR3 is TGTGCCACCAGCAAATTCAGGGAGGGGACCTATAATTCACCCCTCCACTTT. Translated, it gives CATSKFREGTYNSPLHF. The full variable domain, in which reference TRBV15 and TRBJ1-6 provide the parts outside the CDR3, is DAMVIQNPRYQVTQFGKPVTLSCSQTLNHNVMYWYQQKSSQAPKLLFHYYDKDFNNEADTPDNFQSRRPNTSFCFLDIRSPGLGDTAMYLCATSKFREGTYNSPLHFGNGTRLTVT.

CDR3 region: CSVVGVSTEAFF. CDR3 nucleotides: TGCAGCGTTGTAGGGGTAAGCACTGAAGCTTTCTTT. V usage is TRBV29-1 and J usage is TRBJ1-1, with a tentative D call TRBD1 (5 bases). Germline CDR1 is SQVTM and CDR2 is ANQGSEA. Trimming took off 4 bases at V and 4 bases at J, with 10 bases between the two ends. The CDR3 is made up of 12 amino acids. Looking up the rest from reference TRBV29-1 and TRBJ1-1 gives the full variable domain: SAVISQKPSRDICQRGTSLTIQCQVDSQVTMMFWYRQQPGQSLTLIATANQGSEATYESGFVIDKFPISRPNLTFSTLTVSNMSPEDSSIYLCSVVGVSTEAFFGQGTRLTVV.

The rearrangement links TRBV7-2 to TRBJ2-3, with 13 bases fitting TRBD2. The CDR3 is made up of 16 amino acids. The V and J ends lost 7 bases and 1 base, in that order; junction bases with no gene match: 5. Germline-derived CDR1 and CDR2 are SGHTA and FQGNSA. The CDR3 protein is CASIPGLAGGTDTQYF. CDR3 nucleotides: TGTGCCAGCATCCCTGGACTAGCGGGGGGCACAGATACGCAGTATTTT.

The chain couples TRBV29-1 to TRBJ1-5; no clear D. The CDR3 length is 13 residues. Trimming left V 4 bases short and J 0 bases short, with 7 bases between. The germline CDR1 and CDR2 sequences are SQVTM and ANQGSEA. The CDR3 sequence: CSVGGNSNQPQHF. CDR3 sequence (DNA): TGCAGCGTTGGTGGGAATAGCAATCAGCCCCAGCATTTT.

This chain links TRBV12-3 or TRBV12-4 with TRBJ2-5, with 7 nucleotides matching TRBD2. J gave up 5 bases and V 3 bases, and 3 bases lay outside the gene matches. The CDR3 is made up of 13 amino acids. The CDR3 bases are TGTGCCAGCAGTTTTCGGCGGGGGGAGACCCAGTACTTC. This gives the protein CASSFRRGETQYF.

The chain uses TRBV7-2 and TRBJ2-7, with a possible D match to TRBD2 (6 bases). The ends were cut back, 5 bases at V and 4 bases at J, with 12 bases in the middle. The CDR3 is made up of 13 amino acids. Germline assignment: CDR1 SGHTA and CDR2 FQGNSA. CDR3 protein: CASSKRAAYEQYF. The DNA of the CDR3 is TGTGCCAGCAGCAAGCGGGCCGCATACGAGCAGTACTTC.

The chain joins TRBV3-1 to TRBJ2-1, with 14 bases matching TRBD2. V lost 2 bases to trimming and J lost 7 bases; unmatched junction nucleotides: 1. The CDR3 is made up of 15 amino acids. Germline CDR1 reads LGHDT; CDR2 reads YNNKEL (reference sequence). Here the CDR3 DNA reads TGTGCCAGCAGCCAAAGACTAGCGGGAGGGAATGAGCAGTTCTTC. Translating it yields CASSQRLAGGNEQFF.

V usage is TRBV20-1 and J usage is TRBJ2-7; 9 nucleotides align to TRBD2. The CDR3 is made up of 13 amino acids. V was clipped by 4 bases and J by 2 bases; unmatched bases: 3. Germline loops: CDR1 DFQATT, CDR2 SNEGSKA (reference sequence). The CDR3 DNA is TGCAGTGCTAATGCGGGAGGGACCTACGAGCAGTACTTC. This codes for CSANAGGTYEQYF.

The gene calls are TRBV24-1 and TRBJ2-5; 8 bases line up with TRBD2. Trimming cost V 4 bases and J 2 bases; bases outside gene matches: 5. The CDR3 totals 15 residues. Germline CDR1 KGHDR, CDR2 SFDVKD. CDR3 sequence reads: CATSDGGGRQETQYF. In DNA form, the CDR3 reads TGTGCCACCAGTGACGGGGGGGGACGGCAAGAGACCCAGTACTTC.

In DNA form, the CDR3 reads TGTGCCAGCAGTCCAACAAGTCAGGGGGCTAATGAAAAACTGTTTTTT. This codes for CASSPTSQGANEKLFF. The chain employs TRBV27 and TRBJ1-4; 7 nucleotides agree with TRBD1. With 5 bases clipped from V and 3 bases from J, the junction kept 9 bases outside the gene matches. CDR1 and CDR2 from the germline V gene are MNHEY and SMNVEV (reference sequence). CDR3 size: 16 residues.

The chain carries TRBV5-1 and TRBJ1-1; TRBD1 agrees at 9 bases. The CDR3 spans 15 residues. In germline, CDR1 is SGHRS, CDR2 YFSETQ. The ends lost 4 bases at V and 1 base at J; junction bases unmatched: 5. CDR3 region: CASSGDRAGNTEAFF. The CDR3 DNA follows: TGCGCCAGCAGCGGGGACAGGGCGGGGAACACTGAAGCTTTCTTT. Full variable domain (remainder filled in from reference TRBV5-1 and TRBJ1-1): KAGVTQTPRYLIKTRGQQVTLSCSPISGHRSVSWYQQTPGQGLQFLFEYFSETQRNKGNFPGRFSGRQFSNSRSEMNVSTLELGDSALYLCASSGDRAGNTEAFFGQGTRLTVV.

This clonotype showed up just once. The chain couples TRBV4-1 to TRBJ1-4; the match to TRBD1 covers 7 bases. The CDR3 has 14 amino acids. The ends lost 3 bases at V and 7 bases at J; junction bases unmatched: 5. Per germline, CDR1 MGHRA and CDR2 YSYEKL. The CDR3, as DNA: TGCGCCAGCAGCCAGTCCCGGGACAGTGAAAAACTGTTTTTT. Translation: CASSQSRDSEKLFF.

The rearrangement joins TRBV7-3 to TRBJ2-5; TRBD2 might be the D (5 bases). Germline V gene sequence: CDR1 SGHTA, CDR2 FQGTGA. V was pared by 1 base and J by 5 bases, with 14 bases between. This CDR3 has 15 residues. The CDR3 bases are TGTGCCAGCAGCTTAAATCGGGGAAGCGAGGAGACCCAGTACTTC. It codes for CASSLNRGSEETQYF.

The CDR3 protein is CASSGYRKASGNTIYF. CDR3 bases: TGTGCCAGCAGTGGTTATAGAAAAGCCTCTGGAAACACCATATATTTT. The gene calls are TRBV12-3 or TRBV12-4 and TRBJ1-3; D unclear. V lost 5 bases to trimming and J lost 0 bases, with 14 bases between them. This CDR3 has 16 residues.

The genes are TRBV9 and TRBJ2-5; the D gene is possibly TRBD2 (7 bases). Germline loops: CDR1 SGDLS, CDR2 YYNGEE. The ends were cut back, 3 bases at V and 4 bases at J, with 13 bases in the middle. This CDR3 has 14 amino acids. CDR3 loop: CASSEGGAVETQYF. CDR3 sequence (DNA): TGTGCCAGCAGCGAGGGGGGGGCTGTAGAGACCCAGTACTTC.

The J gene is TRBJ2-5, the V gene TRBV11-2; TRBD2 matches at 12 bases. CDR3 size: 14 residues. Per the germline V gene, CDR1 is SGHAT and CDR2 is FQNNGV. J was trimmed by 5 bases and V by 6 bases; bases with no gene match: 4. The CDR3 nucleotides read TGTGCCAGCAGACAACTAGCGGGGGGTGAGACCCAGTACTTC. It specifies CASRQLAGGETQYF.

The rearrangement uses TRBV7-2 and TRBJ2-1, with TRBD2 matching over 8 bases. The CDR3 covers 16 residues. CDR1 is SGHTA, CDR2 FQGNSA, per germline. V trimming: 0 bases; J trimming: 0 bases; junction bases outside the gene matches: 1. The CDR3, as DNA: TGTGCCAGCAGCTTAGCCGGGACTAGCTCCTACAATGAGCAGTTCTTC. It specifies CASSLAGTSSYNEQFF.

This clonotype is a singleton in its sample. V is TRBV20-1 and J is TRBJ2-7; D remains unclear. Deletions cut 5 bases from V and 1 base from J, with 9 bases between. The CDR3 has 12 amino acids. Germline CDR1 reads DFQATT; CDR2 reads SNEGSKA (reference sequence). The CDR3 DNA sequence: TGCAGTGCTGCGCGCGTATCCTACGAGCAGTACTTC. Its protein product is CSAARVSYEQYF.

This clonotype was recorded only once. The rearrangement uses TRBV20-1 and TRBJ2-6, with unresolved D. This CDR3 region has 13 residues. V was shortened by 4 bases and J by 0 bases, with 4 bases between the two germline ends. The germline CDR1 and CDR2 sequences are DFQATT and SNEGSKA (reference sequence). The CDR3: CSAKGSGANVLTF. In nucleotides, the CDR3 is TGCAGTGCTAAGGGCTCTGGGGCCAACGTCCTGACTTTC.

The genes are TRBV28 and TRBJ2-1, with 12 bases that match TRBD2. Germline loops: CDR1 MDHEN, CDR2 SYDVKM. V shed 2 bases, J shed 8 bases, and the junction held 13 bases outside the gene matches. The CDR3 is 18 amino acids. The CDR3 region is CASSLRRASGRAGDEQFF. The DNA for the CDR3 is TGTGCCAGCAGTTTAAGGAGGGCTAGCGGGAGGGCCGGGGATGAGCAGTTCTTC.